Presented here are 20 T cell receptor beta chains from one specimen sequenced in a study of monozygotic twins with inflammatory bowel disease (dated by TCRdb to between 2017 and 2020). To prepare the library, 5' RACE was applied. Sequenced on an Illumina HiSeq 2500. The reads, reprocessed by TCRdb, yield one row per CDR3 protein sequence and no DNA. The sample's table lists a count of 110,000 to 150,000 distinct CDR3 sequences. The ten largest clonotypes hold 0.95% to 1.5% of the sample. Sequenced: blood. The receptors were gathered from a human donor with ulcerative colitis or Crohn's disease, or a healthy co-twin of an affected twin (not recorded which).

The J gene is TRBJ2-7, the V gene TRBV7-2. This CDR3 has 14 residues. The germline CDR1 and CDR2 sequences are SGHTA and FQGNSA. The CDR3 sequence is CASSLAASGYEQYF.

This chain connects TRBV12-3 or TRBV12-4 to TRBJ2-2; with no DNA, the TCRdb D assignment of TRBD1 cannot be verified. This CDR3 has 15 amino acids. The CDR3 reads CASSLAHRGAGELFF.

CDR3: CASGDSVYQPQHF. The V gene is TRBV19, the J gene TRBJ1-5; TCRdb outputs TRBD1, but without DNA this stays unchecked. CDR3 size: 13 residues. Germline V lookup: CDR1 LNHDA, CDR2 SQIVND (reference sequence).

The rearrangement joins TRBV5-6 to TRBJ1-4; absent DNA, TCRdb's TRBD1 call cannot be checked. The CDR3 sequence is 13 residues long. CDR1 and CDR2 from the germline V gene are SGHDT and YYEEEE. The CDR3 protein is CASSVRGYEKLFF.

CDR3 sequence reads: CASSHFPGGLNGYTF. The V call is TRBV4-3, the J call TRBJ1-2; TCRdb reports TRBD1, a call that lacks DNA to check it against. Germline V gene data show CDR1 as LGHNA and CDR2 as YSLEER. CDR3 length: 15 amino acids.

The CDR3 spells CSVVGQGSGKYEQYF. The chain employs TRBV29-1 and TRBJ2-7; TCRdb lists TRBD1, though no DNA is available to test this call. CDR3 size: 15 residues. Germline CDR1 reads SQVTM; CDR2 reads ANQGSEA.

The rearrangement joins TRBV5-4 to TRBJ1-4; the TCRdb D gene call, TRBD1, has no DNA to confirm it. Germline lookup yields CDR1 SGHNT and CDR2 YYREEE (reference sequence). The CDR3 sequence is 16 residues long. CDR3: CASALGDGTPSEKLFF.

The chain employs TRBV25-1 and TRBJ2-7. CDR1 and CDR2 (germline): MGHDK, SYGVNS. This CDR3 comprises 15 residues. The CDR3 loop reads CASSEYKALAYEQYF.

This chain links TRBV7-3 with TRBJ2-1. This CDR3 region has 15 residues. Germline V lookup: CDR1 SGHTA, CDR2 FQGTGA. The CDR3 protein is CASSLGFSSYNEQFF.

The chain couples TRBV6-1 to TRBJ2-5; TCRdb names TRBD2, which stays unverified in the absence of DNA. The CDR3 is 17 amino acids. Germline V gene sequence: CDR1 MNHNS, CDR2 SASEGT. The CDR3 is CASSEAPPRLEGKTQYF.

V and J are TRBV5-1 and TRBJ1-6; TCRdb gives TRBD1 as the D gene, but with no DNA this cannot be confirmed. Germline-derived CDR1 and CDR2 are SGHRS and YFSETQ. The CDR3 has 18 amino acids. The CDR3 sequence is CASSSGQGASSYNSPLHF.

This clonotype ranks as medium-sized (0.01 to 0.1%) in terms of frequency. This sequence joins TRBV5-1 and TRBJ2-7. The germline CDR1 and CDR2 sequences are SGHRS and YFSETQ. CDR3 length equals 14 residues. The CDR3 sequence: CASSLEAGSYEQYF.

The gene calls are TRBV2 and TRBJ2-3. The germline gives CDR1 SNHLY, CDR2 FYNNEI. The CDR3 has 13 residues. The CDR3 loop is CASTKRATDTQYF.

The V call is TRBV27, the J call TRBJ2-7; TCRdb's D gene call, TRBD1, goes unchecked for lack of DNA. Per germline, CDR1 MNHEY and CDR2 SMNVEV (reference sequence). This CDR3 region has 14 residues. CDR3 sequence: CATHRTGLSSEQYF.

The V call is TRBV9, the J call TRBJ2-3. The germline gives CDR1 SGDLS, CDR2 YYNGEE. CDR3 length: 15 residues. CDR3 sequence reads: CASSVASGSTDTQYF. Full variable domain (remainder filled in from reference TRBV9 and TRBJ2-3): DSGVTQTPKHLITATGQRVTLRCSPRSGDLSVYWYQQSLDQGLQFLIQYYNGEERAKGNILERFSAQQFPDLHSELNLSSLELGDSALYFCASSVASGSTDTQYFGPGTRLTVL.

The chain uses TRBV25-1 and TRBJ2-6. Germline assignment: CDR1 MGHDK and CDR2 SYGVNS. The CDR3 runs to 17 residues. The chain's CDR3 is CASSDIQPIAGANVLTF.

This chain links TRBV7-9 with TRBJ1-5; TCRdb indicates TRBD1, and absent DNA this call remains unverified. CDR1 is SEHNR, CDR2 FQNEAQ, per germline (reference sequence). The length of the CDR3 is 14 residues. The CDR3 reads CASSRTEGDQPQHF. The whole variable domain, remainder taken from reference TRBV7-9 and TRBJ1-5, is DTGVSQNPRHKITKRGQNVTFRCDPISEHNRLYWYRQTLGQGPEFLTYFQNEAQLEKSRLLSDRFSAERPKGSFSTLEIQRTEQGDSAMYLCASSRTEGDQPQHFGDGTRLSIL.

The V gene is TRBV27, the J gene TRBJ2-5; TCRdb's assignment of TRBD1 cannot be checked, as there is no DNA. The CDR3 runs to 14 residues. Germline CDR1 reads MNHEY; CDR2 reads SMNVEV (reference sequence). The CDR3 is CASRGQMIQETQYF.

The rearrangement links TRBV29-1 to TRBJ2-7; the TCRdb call, TRBD1, lacks DNA for checking. Germline V gene data show CDR1 as SQVTM and CDR2 as ANQGSEA. CDR3 length: 13 amino acids. CDR3 loop: CSTTTGPKGEQYF.

This rearrangement joins TRBV29-1 to TRBJ1-2; TCRdb names TRBD1, which stays unverified in the absence of DNA. Per germline, CDR1 SQVTM and CDR2 ANQGSEA. CDR3 size: 14 residues. CDR3 sequence: CSVARDIVNYGYTF.